The rows below give T cell receptor beta chains drawn from one sample of a study of blood T cell repertoires in COVID-19. This table comes from immunoSEQ multiplex PCR, and its TCRdb copy is limited to in-frame clones, with some not included. Among 200,000 to 250,000 clones, approximately 85% were seen once, and the ten largest hold more than 2%. Sequences were obtained from peripheral blood. The receptors here all came from a woman in her seventies with COVID-19, enrolled during active disease. CDR3s include the opening cysteine and the closing phenylalanine or tryptophan.

v_gene: TRBV9
j_gene: TRBJ2-2
len: 17
CDR3aa: CASSVAFDKPNTGELFF

v_gene: TRBV19
j_gene: TRBJ1-2
len: 11
CDR3aa: CASSRAGGYTF

v_gene: TRBV11-3
j_gene: TRBJ2-7
len: 15
CDR3aa: CASSSHRGRVYEQYF

v_gene: TRBV19
j_gene: TRBJ2-1
len: 15
CDR3aa: CASSIPLAGQNEQFF

v_gene: TRBV7-3
j_gene: TRBJ2-5
len: 16
CDR3aa: CASSPSGTSGLETQYF

v_gene: TRBV27
j_gene: TRBJ2-1
len: 17
CDR3aa: CASRPSTSGRTYNEQFF

v_gene: TRBV7-2
j_gene: TRBJ2-7
len: 14
CDR3aa: CASLPGAHSYEQYF

v_gene: TRBV29-1
j_gene: TRBJ1-1
len: 14
CDR3aa: CSVVVGGGNTEAFF

v_gene: TRBV7-9
j_gene: TRBJ1-2
len: 13
CDR3aa: CASSLTGLSGYTF

v_gene: TRBV29-1
j_gene: TRBJ1-2
len: 12
CDR3aa: CSVPQGSYGYTF

v_gene: TRBV6-2/TRBV6-3
j_gene: TRBJ1-1
len: 14
CDR3aa: CASSPVRGGTEAFF

v_gene: TRBV7-9
j_gene: TRBJ1-3
len: 14
CDR3aa: CASSFAGVGNTIYF

v_gene: TRBV5-6
j_gene: TRBJ2-7
len: 14
CDR3aa: CASRTSGQAYEQYF

v_gene: TRBV2
j_gene: TRBJ1-6
len: 16
CDR3aa: CASSVSRGGRNSPLHF

v_gene: TRBV5-6
j_gene: TRBJ2-7
len: 15
CDR3aa: CASSLFGQGMDEQYF

v_gene: TRBV27
j_gene: TRBJ1-1
len: 18
CDR3aa: CASSLGQGAGGGVAEAFF

v_gene: TRBV4-3
j_gene: TRBJ1-5
len: 18
CDR3aa: CASSQRYGTGGLNQPQHF

v_gene: TRBV18
j_gene: TRBJ1-4
len: 14
CDR3aa: CASSPPASNEKLFF

v_gene: TRBV30
j_gene: TRBJ1-1
len: 14
CDR3aa: CAWSVVTGSTEAFF

v_gene: TRBV7-9
j_gene: TRBJ2-1
len: 14
CDR3aa: CASSGGGQYNEQFF

v_gene: TRBV13
j_gene: TRBJ1-1
len: 14
CDR3aa: CASSLGPRGTEAFF

v_gene: TRBV5-6
j_gene: TRBJ2-7
len: 12
CDR3aa: CASSLHQEEQYF